The 2 T cell receptor beta chains below come from one sample, sequenced in a study of tumor-infiltrating lymphocytes in oesophageal squamous cell carcinoma. TCRdb passed the PCR reads through MiXCR, listing each CDR3 protein once. The sample includes almost 20,000 distinct CDR3 sequences, around 40% of them seen just once. The sample consisted of blood. The source of these receptors is a male donor with esophageal squamous cell carcinoma.

This clonotype was seen ten or more times. Since a much larger clone is just one base distant, this may be a read error. J is TRBJ2-7 and V is TRBV27; 9 nucleotides match TRBD2. V shed 7 bases, J shed 7 bases, and the junction held 11 bases outside the gene matches. The CDR3 extends over 14 amino acids. Germline loops: CDR1 MNHEY, CDR2 SMNVEV (reference sequence). The CDR3: CASTSASGDNEQYF. CDR3 coding DNA: TGTGCCAGCACCTCGGCTAGCGGGGACAATGAGCAGTACTTC.

This clonotype was seen a handful of times. This chain connects TRBV7-2 to TRBJ2-5; TRBD1 aligns across 8 bases. V shed 7 bases and J 5 bases; nucleotides not matched to a gene: 6. CDR1 and CDR2 from the germline V gene are SGHTA and FQGNSA. CDR3 length: 13 amino acids. This CDR3 reads CASKPGGRETQYF. Here the CDR3 DNA reads TGTGCCAGCAAGCCAGGGGGCAGGGAGACCCAGTACTTC.